Listed below are T cell receptor beta chains from one sample, sequenced in a study of OX40 agonist ivuxolimab in advanced cancers. Libraries were prepared by immunoSEQ multiplex PCR; TCRdb keeps only in-frame clonotypes and omits some of them. The top ten hold 15% to 19% of the sample, which has approximately 71,000 clones, 94% seen once. The sample here was CD4+ or CD8+ T cells sorted from blood, taken in a trial of the OX40 agonist ivuxolimab. The receptors shown here come from an adult with an advanced solid tumor such as melanoma, head and neck, liver or kidney cancer. The CDR3 runs from the conserved cysteine through the conserved F or W. The D gene is left open where the match is weak. Rows may omit the clone size; those that give it use once, few, many or a size class.

CDR3: CASSSLGGLETQYF; DNA: TGTGCCAGCAGTTCGCTCGGGGGACTAGAGACCCAGTACTTC; V: TRBV27; size: NA; J: TRBJ2-5; D: NA
CDR3: CASSPRTSGAYEQYF; DNA: TGCGCCAGCAGCCCGAGGACTAGCGGGGCCTACGAGCAGTACTTC; V: TRBV4-1; size: few; J: TRBJ2-7; D: TRBD2
CDR3: CASSPETSGEQYF; DNA: TGTGCCAGCAGCCCGGAGACTAGTGGCGAGCAGTACTTC; V: TRBV7-9; size: NA; J: TRBJ2-7; D: NA
CDR3: CASSAVGRSNQPQHF; DNA: TGTGCCAGTTCCGCCGTGGGCAGGAGCAATCAGCCCCAGCATTTT; V: TRBV19; size: NA; J: TRBJ1-5; D: NA
CDR3: CASSYWTGTGQETQYF; DNA: TGTGCCAGCAGTTACTGGACAGGGACAGGCCAAGAGACCCAGTACTTC; V: TRBV6-5; size: NA; J: TRBJ2-5; D: TRBD1
CDR3: CASSFAGGYEQYF; DNA: TGTGCCAGCAGTTTCGCGGGGGGGTACGAGCAGTACTTC; V: TRBV27; size: NA; J: TRBJ2-7; D: TRBD2
CDR3: CAGAIGNTEAFF; DNA: TGTGCCGGGGCGATTGGGAACACTGAAGCTTTCTTT; V: TRBV5-4; size: NA; J: TRBJ1-1; D: NA
CDR3: CASSYGTSGRETQYF; DNA: TGTGCCAGCAGTTACGGGACCTCCGGGCGGGAGACCCAGTACTTC; V: TRBV6-5; size: NA; J: TRBJ2-5; D: NA
CDR3: CASSSWGDTQYF; DNA: TGTGCCAGCAGTTCTTGGGGAGATACGCAGTATTTT; V: TRBV5-6; size: NA; J: TRBJ2-3; D: NA
CDR3: CASSLPGPGWETQYF; DNA: TGTGCCAGCAGTCTTCCGGGACCCGGCTGGGAGACCCAGTACTTC; V: TRBV2; size: NA; J: TRBJ2-5; D: NA
CDR3: CASSPTENQPQHF; DNA: TGTGCCAGCTCCCCGACAGAGAATCAGCCCCAGCATTTT; V: TRBV9; size: NA; J: TRBJ1-5; D: NA
CDR3: CASSSGTVSEQYF; DNA: TGTGCCAGCAGCTCTGGGACCGTAAGCGAGCAGTACTTC; V: TRBV11-3; size: NA; J: TRBJ2-7; D: NA
CDR3: CASSAQGPSSYEQYF; DNA: TGTGCCAGCAGCGCTCAGGGTCCCAGCTCCTACGAGCAGTACTTC; V: TRBV9; size: NA; J: TRBJ2-7; D: NA
CDR3: CASSSKGLAAYEQYF; DNA: TGTGCCAGTAGTTCGAAGGGACTAGCGGCATACGAGCAGTACTTC; V: TRBV19; size: NA; J: TRBJ2-7; D: TRBD2
CDR3: CASSTRDYSTYEQYF; DNA: TGTGCCAGCAGCACCCGGGACTATTCGACCTACGAGCAGTACTTC; V: TRBV11-2; size: NA; J: TRBJ2-7; D: TRBD2
CDR3: CASSLGRVSYEQYF; DNA: TGTGCCAGCAGCTTAGGAAGGGTGTCCTACGAGCAGTACTTC; V: TRBV13; size: NA; J: TRBJ2-7; D: NA
CDR3: CASIVGDRVTDTQYF; DNA: TGTGCCAGCATCGTCGGGGACAGGGTCACAGATACGCAGTATTTT; V: TRBV7-2; size: NA; J: TRBJ2-3; D: TRBD1
CDR3: CASSQRGSPLYEQYF; DNA: TGTGCCAGCAGCCAACGCGGCAGTCCCCTTTACGAGCAGTACTTC; V: TRBV14; size: NA; J: TRBJ2-7; D: NA
CDR3: CATTTVQDSGNTIYF; DNA: TGTGCCACCACCACAGTGCAAGATTCTGGAAACACCATATATTTT; V: TRBV10-3; size: NA; J: TRBJ1-3; D: NA
CDR3: CASSLGTGPNEQYF; DNA: TGTGCCAGCAGCTTAGGGACAGGGCCCAACGAGCAGTACTTC; V: TRBV7-6; size: NA; J: TRBJ2-7; D: TRBD1
CDR3: CASSLPGNTGELFF; DNA: TGTGCCAGCAGCCTCCCGGGGAACACCGGGGAGCTGTTTTTT; V: TRBV7-6; size: NA; J: TRBJ2-2; D: NA
CDR3: CASSGRSSGNTIYF; DNA: TGTGCCAGCAGTGGACGGAGCTCTGGAAACACCATATATTTT; V: TRBV6-5; size: NA; J: TRBJ1-3; D: NA
CDR3: CASSADRGPIQYF; DNA: TGCGCCAGCAGTGCAGACAGGGGACCCATTCAGTACTTC; V: TRBV10-1; size: NA; J: TRBJ2-4; D: TRBD1
CDR3: CASSQLNPSSFNQPQHF; DNA: TGCGCCAGCAGTCAACTTAATCCCTCATCTTTCAATCAGCCCCAGCATTTT; V: TRBV23-1; size: NA; J: TRBJ1-5; D: NA
CDR3: CASSPTGKEAFF; DNA: TGTGCCAGCAGCCCAACAGGGAAGGAAGCTTTCTTT; V: TRBV5-4; size: NA; J: TRBJ1-1; D: NA
CDR3: CASSSFQGAFYEQYF; DNA: TGTGCCAGCAGCTCCTTTCAGGGGGCGTTTTACGAGCAGTACTTC; V: TRBV7-2; size: NA; J: TRBJ2-7; D: TRBD1
CDR3: CASSLYGGRLQGYTF; DNA: TGTGCCAGCAGTTTATACGGGGGGCGTCTTCAGGGCTACACCTTC; V: TRBV27; size: NA; J: TRBJ1-2; D: NA
CDR3: CASTSNSNQPQHF; DNA: TGTGCCAGTACGTCTAATAGCAATCAGCCCCAGCATTTT; V: TRBV19; size: NA; J: TRBJ1-5; D: NA
CDR3: CASSPEGRDNEQFF; DNA: TGTGCCAGCTCACCAGAGGGCAGGGACAATGAGCAGTTCTTC; V: TRBV18; size: few; J: TRBJ2-1; D: NA
CDR3: CASSQEGGRGTDTQYF; DNA: TGTGCCAGCAGCCAAGAGGGGGGGCGAGGCACAGATACGCAGTATTTT; V: TRBV4-2; size: NA; J: TRBJ2-3; D: NA
CDR3: CASSSLQGASYEQYF; DNA: TGTGCCAGCAGTTCCCTACAGGGGGCTTCCTACGAGCAGTACTTC; V: TRBV27; size: NA; J: TRBJ2-7; D: TRBD1
CDR3: CASSLGNEQFF; DNA: TGTGCCAGCAGCTTAGGAAATGAGCAGTTCTTC; V: TRBV13; size: NA; J: TRBJ2-1; D: NA
CDR3: CASSLTGTGSDEQFF; DNA: TGTGCCAGCAGTCTTACCGGGACAGGGAGCGATGAGCAGTTCTTC; V: TRBV11-2; size: NA; J: TRBJ2-1; D: TRBD1
CDR3: CSVVGQNIYEQYF; DNA: TGCAGCGTTGTCGGCCAGAATATCTACGAGCAGTACTTC; V: TRBV29-1; size: NA; J: TRBJ2-7; D: NA
CDR3: CSAGSRYGYTF; DNA: TGCAGTGCAGGGTCGAGGTATGGCTACACCTTC; V: TRBV20-1; size: NA; J: TRBJ1-2; D: NA
CDR3: CASKRQGLYNEQFF; DNA: TGTGCCAGCAAGAGACAGGGGCTCTACAATGAGCAGTTCTTC; V: TRBV27; size: NA; J: TRBJ2-1; D: TRBD1
CDR3: CASSLAYRGLAGGEQFF; DNA: TGTGCCAGCAGCTTAGCGTATAGGGGACTAGCGGGAGGAGAGCAGTTCTTC; V: TRBV7-2; size: NA; J: TRBJ2-1; D: TRBD2
CDR3: CASSVSGWGNEQYF; DNA: TGTGCCAGCAGTGTATCTGGTTGGGGCAACGAGCAGTACTTC; V: TRBV27; size: NA; J: TRBJ2-7; D: NA
CDR3: CASSYLETQYF; DNA: TGTGCCAGCAGCTACTTAGAGACCCAGTACTTC; V: TRBV6-5; size: NA; J: TRBJ2-5; D: NA
CDR3: CASSLSPTNRGYTF; DNA: TGTGCCAGCAGTTTATCTCCGACGAATCGGGGCTACACCTTC; V: TRBV27; size: NA; J: TRBJ1-2; D: NA
CDR3: CASSLGQGAIEQYF; DNA: TGTGCCAGCAGCTTGGGACAGGGGGCCATCGAGCAGTACTTC; V: TRBV5-6; size: NA; J: TRBJ2-7; D: TRBD1
CDR3: CASSPPLSVPEQFF; DNA: TGTGCCAGCAGCCCACCCCTTAGCGTACCTGAGCAGTTCTTC; V: TRBV7-6; size: NA; J: TRBJ2-1; D: NA
CDR3: CASSQEDRGQETQYF; DNA: TGCGCCAGCAGCCAAGAGGACAGGGGGCAAGAGACCCAGTACTTC; V: TRBV4-3; size: NA; J: TRBJ2-5; D: TRBD1
CDR3: CASSPGGRGEQYF; DNA: TGTGCCAGCAGCCCGGGCGGGAGGGGCGAGCAGTACTTC; V: TRBV11-3; size: few; J: TRBJ2-7; D: TRBD2
CDR3: CASSVVDSPNYGYTF; DNA: TGTGCCAGCAGCGTTGTTGACAGTCCTAACTATGGCTACACCTTC; V: TRBV9; size: NA; J: TRBJ1-2; D: NA
CDR3: CASSLGALTEAFF; DNA: TGTGCCAGCAGTCTGGGGGCCTTGACTGAAGCTTTCTTT; V: TRBV27; size: NA; J: TRBJ1-1; D: NA
CDR3: CASSPERGAAQETQYF; DNA: TGTGCCAGCTCACCAGAGCGGGGGGCCGCACAAGAGACCCAGTACTTC; V: TRBV18; size: NA; J: TRBJ2-5; D: TRBD2
CDR3: CASSPHFMAGPTDTQYF; DNA: TGTGCCAGCAGCCCCCATTTCATGGCGGGTCCCACAGATACGCAGTATTTT; V: TRBV7-9; size: NA; J: TRBJ2-3; D: NA
CDR3: CASSPLIPGLAGGKETQYF; DNA: TGTGCCAGTAGTCCCTTAATCCCGGGACTAGCGGGAGGAAAAGAGACCCAGTACTTC; V: TRBV19; size: NA; J: TRBJ2-5; D: TRBD2
CDR3: CASSLADSGSVSDTQYF; DNA: TGTGCCAGCAGCTTAGCCGATAGCGGTTCGGTCTCAGATACGCAGTATTTT; V: TRBV13; size: NA; J: TRBJ2-3; D: NA
CDR3: CASSWGQGVWNEQFF; DNA: TGTGCCAGCAGTTGGGGCCAGGGGGTTTGGAATGAGCAGTTCTTC; V: TRBV27; size: NA; J: TRBJ2-1; D: TRBD1
CDR3: CASSLAGGGSYEQYF; DNA: TGCGCCAGCAGCTTGGCCGGCGGGGGCTCCTACGAGCAGTACTTC; V: TRBV5-1; size: NA; J: TRBJ2-7; D: TRBD2
CDR3: CASSFSHSGQLLAKNIQYF; DNA: TGTGCCAGCAGCTTTTCTCACTCGGGACAGCTCTTAGCCAAAAACATTCAGTACTTC; V: TRBV7-8; size: NA; J: TRBJ2-4; D: TRBD1